This TCR beta chain was profiled in a study of molecular identifiers for immune sequencing clone quantification listed by TCRdb under 2018. Describing the broader study: For a replicate experiment, RNA from roughly 21,000 or 96,000 naive CD8 T cells was divided into five aliquots, and four of the five aliquots were sequenced. This methods study used CD8 T cells to benchmark TCR RNA copy counting and molecular-identifier clustering-based TCR repertoire sequencing (MIDCIRS).

To prepare the library, PCR was applied. TCRdb shows the sequencer as NextSeq 500. Bulk TCR libraries were made following a previously described method, with the TCR primers given in Table S5. The Qiagen AllPrep DNA/RNA kit was used to purify total RNA. Before analysis, reads from multiple sequencing runs of the same library were pooled. Concerning the study's data processing: Reads were retained only if the reads had an exact TCR constant sequence, and the retained reads were trimmed to 150 nt and grouped according to their 12-nt molecular barcodes. Reads inside each barcode group were sub-clustered using a 15% Levenshtein threshold, and a quality-weighted consensus sequence was constructed for each RNA molecule. Non-functional sequences were removed, as were lower-count sequences one edit away from another. Based on fitting two negative binomial distributions, any barcode sub-cluster with under 20% of the maximum read count was discarded. TCRdb applied fastp at Q25 and MiXCR to the public reads, then kept only in-frame beta chains. All rows with the same CDR3 protein become a single entry with the most common DNA and genes. TCRdb assigned the V and J calls; the authors' analysis was not used. A total of around 480,000 distinct CDR3 sequences appear in this sample, less than 30% of them only once. The top ten clones comprise 0.7% to 0.9% of the sample.

The paper as a whole reports these results and caveats: Highly expanded clone sizes could be underestimated if identical TCR molecules share a barcode. Modeling estimated about three recovered TCR RNA copies per cell, compared with around 9.7 by digital PCR, which implies roughly 30% capture efficiency. Spiked-in Jurkat TCR RNA equivalent to a single cell was reported to be detectable even among 750,000 to 1,000,000 naive CD8 T cells. The naive libraries included spiked-in Jurkat TCR RNA (roughly 9 copies' worth), and this RNA is not part of the donor repertoire. Clones above 20 RNA copies held over 97% of molecules in CMV-specific effector cells but under 1% in naive cells. When barcode sub-clustering was not used, chimeric consensus sequences inflated TCR diversity, with chimeras reaching as high as 47%.

Libraries of naive CD8 T cells were built from approximately 20,000 to 1,000,000 sorted cells, with 10%, 30% or 50% of the purified RNA used. On a BD FACSAria II, naive CD8 T cells were FACS-sorted as CD8+CD4-CCR7+CD45RA+ and collected into RLT Plus buffer. Detection sensitivity was tested by spiking Jurkat RNA equal to ten or so TCR copies' worth into samples containing roughly 17,000-1,000,000 naive CD8 T cells. CD8 T cells were enriched using RosetteSep CD8+ T Cell Enrichment Cocktail and Ficoll-Paque, and the enriched cells then underwent ACK red cell lysis. This clonotype appeared many times. Its antigen is unknown. No qualities accompany the bases; no much larger clone lies one base away. CDR3 length: 14 amino acids, cysteine to phenylalanine. Of the read, only the CDR3 DNA is kept; its 42 bases are in frame from base 1. Between the V and J ends, shortened by 10 bases and 4 bases respectively, the junction contains 18 bases. Sequences MGHDK (CDR1) and SYGVNS (CDR2) are obtained from the germline V gene.

The chain is encoded by TRBV25-1 joined to TRBJ2-3; the D gene lacks a confident call. Sequencing was done on a sample of naive CD8+ T cells from blood, with Jurkat cell RNA spiked in. The sample's cell subset or site label, decoded: FACS-sorted CD8+CD4-CCR7+CD45RA+ naive T cells. This clonotype was sampled from a human donor in good health. Some libraries in this study had Jurkat cell RNA spiked in. In nucleotide form, the sequence is TGTGCCACCCGAAGAGAAGGGTCGGCAGATACGCAGTATTTT. The encoded protein is CATRREGSADTQYF.